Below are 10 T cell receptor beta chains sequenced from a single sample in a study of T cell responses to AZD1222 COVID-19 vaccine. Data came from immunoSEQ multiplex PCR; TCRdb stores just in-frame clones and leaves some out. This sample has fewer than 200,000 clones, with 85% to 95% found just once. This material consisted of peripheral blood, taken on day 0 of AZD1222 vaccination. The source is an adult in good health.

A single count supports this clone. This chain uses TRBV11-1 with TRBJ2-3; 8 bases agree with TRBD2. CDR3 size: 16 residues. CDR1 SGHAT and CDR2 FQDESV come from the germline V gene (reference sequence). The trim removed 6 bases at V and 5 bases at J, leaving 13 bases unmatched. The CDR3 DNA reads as TGTGCCAGCAGGGGAACCGGGGGGGCCGGATTAGATACGCAGTATTTT. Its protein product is CASRGTGGAGLDTQYF.

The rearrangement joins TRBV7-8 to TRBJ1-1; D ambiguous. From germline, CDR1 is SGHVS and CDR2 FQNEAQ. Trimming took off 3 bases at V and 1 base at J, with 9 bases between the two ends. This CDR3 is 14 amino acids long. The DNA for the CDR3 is TGTGCCAGCAGCTTCCAGGTAACGAACACTGAAGCTTTCTTT. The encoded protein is CASSFQVTNTEAFF.

In DNA form, the CDR3 reads TGTGCCAGCAGTTTCGGGGACAGGCCGAACACTGAAGCTTTCTTT. The encoded protein is CASSFGDRPNTEAFF. The V gene is TRBV28, the J gene TRBJ1-1; 8 bases align to TRBD1. The germline gives CDR1 MDHEN, CDR2 SYDVKM. The CDR3 runs 15 residues. V lost 3 bases and J lost 1; bases outside the gene matches: 4.

The CDR3 loop is CASSLSSGVYNEQFF. The CDR3 nucleotides read TGTGCCAGCAGCTTATCTAGCGGTGTTTACAATGAGCAGTTCTTC. The chain is built from TRBV11-2 and TRBJ2-1, with TRBD2 identical over 7 bases. The CDR3 is made up of 15 amino acids. Trimming at V came to 2 bases and at J to 4 bases, leaving 5 bases not matched to a gene. Germline V gene lookup returns CDR1 SGHAT and CDR2 FQNNGV.

CDR3 amino acids: CASSSPSLGATQYF. For the CDR3, the DNA is TGTGCCAGCAGTTCCCCCTCACTGGGGGCTACGCAGTATTTT. V and J are TRBV28 and TRBJ2-3; possible D gene TRBD1, 6 bases. Per the germline V gene, CDR1 is MDHEN and CDR2 is SYDVKM. V lost 4 bases and J lost 8, with 16 bases in between. The CDR3 has 14 residues.

The CDR3 DNA is TGTGCCAGTAGGGGACGTCAGTACACTGAAGCTTTCTTT. Translation: CASRGRQYTEAFF. J is TRBJ1-1 and V is TRBV19; perhaps TRBD1 as D (5 bases). The V end was cut by 6 bases, the J end by 3 bases, with 11 bases between. The CDR3 sequence is 13 residues long. Germline CDR1 LNHDA, CDR2 SQIVND (reference sequence).

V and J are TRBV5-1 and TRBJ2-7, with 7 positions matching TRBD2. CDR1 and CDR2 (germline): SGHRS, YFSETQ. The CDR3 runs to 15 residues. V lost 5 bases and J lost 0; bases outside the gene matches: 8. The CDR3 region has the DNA TGCGCCAGCAGGCCCGGACTAGTCAGCTCCTACGAGCAGTACGTC. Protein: CASRPGLVSSYEQYV.

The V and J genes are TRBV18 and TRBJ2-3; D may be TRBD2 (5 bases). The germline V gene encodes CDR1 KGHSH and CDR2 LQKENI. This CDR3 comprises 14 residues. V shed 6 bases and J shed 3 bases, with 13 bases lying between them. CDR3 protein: CASSQGRGTDTQYF. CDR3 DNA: TGTGCCAGCTCTCAAGGTCGGGGAACAGATACGCAGTATTTT.

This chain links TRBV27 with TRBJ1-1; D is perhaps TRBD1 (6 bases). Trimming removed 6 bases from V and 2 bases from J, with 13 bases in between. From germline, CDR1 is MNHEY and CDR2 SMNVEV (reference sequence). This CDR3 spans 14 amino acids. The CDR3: CASSWDNVNTEAFF. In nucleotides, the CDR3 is TGTGCCAGCAGCTGGGACAACGTTAACACTGAAGCTTTCTTT.

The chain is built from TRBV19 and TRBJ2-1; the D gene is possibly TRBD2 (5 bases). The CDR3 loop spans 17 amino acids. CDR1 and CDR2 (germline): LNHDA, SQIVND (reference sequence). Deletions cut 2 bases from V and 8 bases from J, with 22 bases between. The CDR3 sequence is CASSIRYRSSNPHEQFF. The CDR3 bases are TGTGCCAGTAGTATACGTTACCGGTCTAGCAACCCCCATGAGCAGTTCTTC.